This entry concerns a single TCR beta chain. The V and J ends lost 0 bases and 10 bases, in that order; junction bases with no gene match: 3. The germline gives CDR1 SGHVS, CDR2 FNYEAQ. The CDR3 length is 15 residues. Some clones are missing from TCRdb's copy, which holds only in-frame ones; the method was immunoSEQ multiplex PCR. The sample has about 100,000 clones, 75% to 90% seen once. This specimen belongs to a study of blood T cell repertoires in COVID-19. In the study overall: Researchers got acute and convalescent COVID-19 samples from the United States, Italy and Spain. The cDNA or gDNA used as material had been derived from T cells, B-cell-depleted T cells, or PBMCs.

The clonotype comes from an elderly man with active or convalescent COVID-19. The chain has TRBV7-6 and TRBJ2-7, with TRBD2 matching 16 bases. The sequencing sample was made of peripheral blood. This CDR3 reads CASSLAGLAGGGQYF. CDR3 nucleotides: TGTGCCAGCAGCTTAGCGGGACTAGCGGGAGGGGGACAGTACTTC.